This T cell receptor (beta chain) was identified in a study of cytomegalovirus exposure and HLA in healthy donors. 60 Vbeta and 13 Jbeta primers were used in PCR. Data came from immunoSEQ multiplex PCR; TCRdb stores just in-frame clones and leaves some out. Here the sample spans under 200,000 clones, roughly 65% being singletons. Germline V lookup: CDR1 SGHTA, CDR2 FQGNSA. This CDR3 spans 15 amino acids. V lost 5 bases and J lost 3, with 13 bases in between. The chain has TRBV7-2 and TRBJ2-2; D is possibly TRBD1 (6 bases). The receptor was isolated from a woman aged 18-29 years in good health and CMV-seropositive. Sequencing input: PBMCs. The CDR3 protein is CASSRDRRHTGELFF. For the CDR3, the DNA is TGTGCCAGCAGCCGAGACAGGAGGCACACCGGGGAGCTGTTTTTT.